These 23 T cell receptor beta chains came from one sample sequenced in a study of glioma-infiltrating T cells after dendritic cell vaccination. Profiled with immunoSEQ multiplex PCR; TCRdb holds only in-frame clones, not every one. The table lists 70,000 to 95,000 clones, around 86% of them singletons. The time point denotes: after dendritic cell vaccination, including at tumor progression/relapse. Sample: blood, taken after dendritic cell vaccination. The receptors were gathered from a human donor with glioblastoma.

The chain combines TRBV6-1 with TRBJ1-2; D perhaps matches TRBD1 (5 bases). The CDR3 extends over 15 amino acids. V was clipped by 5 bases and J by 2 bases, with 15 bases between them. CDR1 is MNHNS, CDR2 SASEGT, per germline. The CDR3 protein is CASSQLGWTNYGYTF. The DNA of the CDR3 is TGTGCCAGCAGTCAGTTAGGATGGACAAACTATGGCTACACCTTC.

The CDR3 nucleotides read TGTGCCAGCAGCTTGCGGGGGGGGGACTATGGCTACACCTTC. Residues: CASSLRGGDYGYTF. The chain has TRBV5-4 and TRBJ1-2; D is possibly TRBD1 (5 bases). Per the germline V gene, CDR1 is SGHNT and CDR2 is YYREEE (reference sequence). The CDR3 contains 14 residues. V was cut by 1 base and J by 3 bases, with 10 bases left in between.

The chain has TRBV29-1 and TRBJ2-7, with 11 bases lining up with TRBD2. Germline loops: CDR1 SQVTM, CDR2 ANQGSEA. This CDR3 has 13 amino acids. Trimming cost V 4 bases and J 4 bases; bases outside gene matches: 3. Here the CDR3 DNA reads TGCAGCGTTGTTACTAGCGGGAGATACGAGCAGTACTTC. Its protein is CSVVTSGRYEQYF.

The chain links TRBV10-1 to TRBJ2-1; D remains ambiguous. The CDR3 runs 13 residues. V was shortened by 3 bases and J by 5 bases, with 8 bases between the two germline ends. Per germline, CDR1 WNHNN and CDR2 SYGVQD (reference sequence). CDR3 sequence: CASSDPGDNEQFF. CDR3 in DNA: TGCGCCAGCAGTGACCCGGGTGACAATGAGCAGTTCTTC.

The CDR3 sequence: CASARLSDTQYF. The CDR3 nucleotides read TGTGCCAGCGCGAGACTGTCAGATACGCAGTATTTT. V usage is TRBV2 and J usage is TRBJ2-3; D not resolved. This CDR3 region has 12 residues. V was cut by 8 bases and J by 4 bases, with 10 bases left in between. Germline V gene lookup returns CDR1 SNHLY and CDR2 FYNNEI.

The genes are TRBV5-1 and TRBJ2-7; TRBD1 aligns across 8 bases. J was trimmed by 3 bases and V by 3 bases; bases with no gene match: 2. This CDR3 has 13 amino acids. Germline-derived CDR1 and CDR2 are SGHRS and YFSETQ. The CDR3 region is CASSWGTGYEQYF. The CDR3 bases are TGCGCCAGCAGCTGGGGGACAGGCTACGAGCAGTACTTC.

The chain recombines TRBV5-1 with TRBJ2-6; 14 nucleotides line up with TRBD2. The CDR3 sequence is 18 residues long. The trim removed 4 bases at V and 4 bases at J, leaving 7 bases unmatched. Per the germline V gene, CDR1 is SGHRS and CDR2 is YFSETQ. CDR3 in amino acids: CASSLGTSGRGGANVLTF. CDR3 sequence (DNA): TGCGCCAGCAGCCTCGGGACTAGCGGGAGAGGGGGGGCCAACGTCCTGACTTTC.

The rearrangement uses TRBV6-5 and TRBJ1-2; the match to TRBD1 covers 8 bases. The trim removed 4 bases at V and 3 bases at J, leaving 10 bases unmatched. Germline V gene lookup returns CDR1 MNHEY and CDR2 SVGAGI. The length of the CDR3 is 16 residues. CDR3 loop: CASSSWFEGQDYGYTF. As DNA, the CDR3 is TGTGCCAGCAGTTCCTGGTTCGAGGGACAGGACTATGGCTACACCTTC.

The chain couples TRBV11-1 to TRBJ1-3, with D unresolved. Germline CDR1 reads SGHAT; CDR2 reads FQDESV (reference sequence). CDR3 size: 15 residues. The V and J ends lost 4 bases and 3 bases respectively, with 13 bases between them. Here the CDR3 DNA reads TGTGCCAGCAGCTCACACCAAGCGCATGGAAACACCATATATTTT. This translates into CASSSHQAHGNTIYF.

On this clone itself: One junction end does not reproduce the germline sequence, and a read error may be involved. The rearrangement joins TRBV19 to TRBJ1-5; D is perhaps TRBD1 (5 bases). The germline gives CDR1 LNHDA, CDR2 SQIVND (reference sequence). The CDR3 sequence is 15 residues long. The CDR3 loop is CGSNKGRTGGQPQHF. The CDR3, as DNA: TGCGGATCTAACAAGGGACGTACGGGGGGACAGCCCCAGCATTTT.

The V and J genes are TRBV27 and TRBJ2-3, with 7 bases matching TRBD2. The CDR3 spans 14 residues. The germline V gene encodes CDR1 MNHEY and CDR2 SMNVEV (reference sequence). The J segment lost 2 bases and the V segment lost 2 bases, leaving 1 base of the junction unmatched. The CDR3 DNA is TGTGCCAGCAGTTTAGCGGGAGTCACAGATACGCAGTATTTT. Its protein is CASSLAGVTDTQYF.

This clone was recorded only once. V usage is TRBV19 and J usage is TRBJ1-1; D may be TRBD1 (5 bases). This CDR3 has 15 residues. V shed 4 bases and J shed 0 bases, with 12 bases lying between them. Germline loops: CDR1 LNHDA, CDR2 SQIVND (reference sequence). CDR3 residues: CASSSSGRLNTEAFF. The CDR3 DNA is TGTGCCAGTAGTAGCTCAGGGCGTTTGAACACTGAAGCTTTCTTT.

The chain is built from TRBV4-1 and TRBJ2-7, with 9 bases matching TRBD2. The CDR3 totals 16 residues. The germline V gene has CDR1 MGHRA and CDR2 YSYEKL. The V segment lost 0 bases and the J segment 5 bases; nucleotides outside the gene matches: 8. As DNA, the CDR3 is TGCGCCAGCAGCCAAGATAGGCAGCGGGGGGCCGACGAGCAGTACTTC. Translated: CASSQDRQRGADEQYF.

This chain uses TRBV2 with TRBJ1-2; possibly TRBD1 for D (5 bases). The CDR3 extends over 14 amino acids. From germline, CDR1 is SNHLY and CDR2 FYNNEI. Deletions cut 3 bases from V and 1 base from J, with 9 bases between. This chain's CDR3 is CASSESGINYGYTF. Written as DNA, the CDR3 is TGTGCCAGCAGTGAGTCAGGGATTAACTATGGCTACACCTTC.

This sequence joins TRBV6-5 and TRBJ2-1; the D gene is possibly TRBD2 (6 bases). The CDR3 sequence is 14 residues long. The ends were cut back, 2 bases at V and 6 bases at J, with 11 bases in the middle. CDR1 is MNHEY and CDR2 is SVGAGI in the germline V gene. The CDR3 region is CASSYRTTSNEQFF. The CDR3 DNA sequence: TGTGCCAGCAGTTACAGGACTACTTCCAATGAGCAGTTCTTC.

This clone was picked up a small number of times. CDR3 residues: CASKPAELQETQYF. DNA for the CDR3: TGTGCCAGCAAGCCAGCAGAACTACAAGAGACCCAGTACTTC. The chain carries TRBV2 and TRBJ2-5; D gene unclear. Germline CDR1 and CDR2: SNHLY and FYNNEI. This CDR3 has 14 residues. Trimming stripped 7 bases from V and 2 bases from J, with 14 bases between.

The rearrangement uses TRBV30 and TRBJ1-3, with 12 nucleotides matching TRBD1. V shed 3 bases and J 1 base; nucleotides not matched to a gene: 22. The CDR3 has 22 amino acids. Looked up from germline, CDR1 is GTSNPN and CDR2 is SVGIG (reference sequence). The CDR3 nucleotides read TGTGCCTGGAGGGGGACAGGGGGCGTTCTGTCTGCCGAGCGGTTTTCTGGAAACACCATATATTTT. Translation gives CAWRGTGGVLSAERFSGNTIYF. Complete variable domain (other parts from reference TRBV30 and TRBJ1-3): SQTIHQWPATLVQPVGSPLSLECTVEGTSNPNLYWYRQAAGRGLQLLFYSVGIGQISSEVPQNLSASRPQDRQFILSSKKLLLSDSGFYLCAWRGTGGVLSAERFSGNTIYFGEGSWLTVV.

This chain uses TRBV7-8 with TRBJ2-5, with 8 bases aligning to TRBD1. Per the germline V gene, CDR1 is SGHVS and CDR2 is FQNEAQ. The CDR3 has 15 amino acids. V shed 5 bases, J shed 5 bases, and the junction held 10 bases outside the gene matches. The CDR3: CASSPETGEGETQYF. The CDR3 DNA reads TGTGCCAGCAGCCCGGAGACAGGGGAAGGTGAGACCCAGTACTTC.

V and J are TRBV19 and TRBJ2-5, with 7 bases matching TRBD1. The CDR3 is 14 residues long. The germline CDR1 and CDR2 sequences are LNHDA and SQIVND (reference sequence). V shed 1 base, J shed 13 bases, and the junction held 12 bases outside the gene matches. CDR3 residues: CASSIGGGASGRYF. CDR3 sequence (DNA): TGTGCCAGTAGTATAGGAGGGGGCGCCTCCGGCCGGTACTTC.

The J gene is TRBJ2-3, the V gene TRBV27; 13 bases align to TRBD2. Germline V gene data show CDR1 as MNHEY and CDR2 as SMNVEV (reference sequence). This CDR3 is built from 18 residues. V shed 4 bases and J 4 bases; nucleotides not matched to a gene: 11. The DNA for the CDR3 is TGTGCCAGCAGTTACAATTCCGGACTAGCGGGAGTCTCAGATACGCAGTATTTT. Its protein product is CASSYNSGLAGVSDTQYF.

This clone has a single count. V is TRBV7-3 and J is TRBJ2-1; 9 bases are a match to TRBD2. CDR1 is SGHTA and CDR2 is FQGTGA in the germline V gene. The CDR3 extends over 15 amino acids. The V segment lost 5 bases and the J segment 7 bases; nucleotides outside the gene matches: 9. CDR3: CASSAAAGGPNEQFF. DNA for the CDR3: TGTGCCAGCAGCGCCGCGGCGGGAGGGCCGAATGAGCAGTTCTTC.

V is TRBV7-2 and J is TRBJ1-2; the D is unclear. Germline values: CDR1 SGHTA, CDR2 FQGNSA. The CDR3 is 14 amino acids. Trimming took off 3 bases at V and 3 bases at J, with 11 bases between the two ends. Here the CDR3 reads CASSFTRADYGYTF. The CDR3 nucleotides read TGTGCCAGCAGCTTCACTAGGGCGGACTATGGCTACACCTTC.

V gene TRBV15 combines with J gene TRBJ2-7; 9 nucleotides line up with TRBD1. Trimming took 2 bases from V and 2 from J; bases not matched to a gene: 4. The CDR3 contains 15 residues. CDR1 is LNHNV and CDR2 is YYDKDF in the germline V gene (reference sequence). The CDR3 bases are TGTGCCACCAGCAGACTGACAGGGGGAGCCTACGAGCAGTACTTC. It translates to CATSRLTGGAYEQYF.